A single sample gave rise to the 22 T cell receptor beta chains below, sequenced in a study of vaccination effects on CD4 cells after COVID-19. The table came from immunoSEQ multiplex PCR; TCRdb's copy has only in-frame clones and leaves some out. Counted here are over 14,000 clones, approximately 68% occurring once; the ten biggest clones make up roughly 9.9%. Antigen specificity for these receptors is unknown. Before sequencing, viral peptide pools were used by the ViraFEST assay to expand antigen-specific CD4+ T cells. The culture ran for 10 days, and then CD4+ T cells were isolated. Vaccine administered to participants consisted of two doses of either BNT162b2 or mRNA-1273. The source material was CD4+ T cells from PBMCs cultured with SARS-CoV-2 spike peptides, sampled after COVID-19 vaccination. The source is a human donor who received a COVID-19 vaccine.

The CDR3 nucleotides read TGTGCCAGTAGTATAGAAGGGGTCGCGGGCTATGGCTACACCTTC. This gives the protein CASSIEGVAGYGYTF. The chain uses TRBV19 and TRBJ1-2; possible D gene TRBD1, 5 bases. V dropped 0 bases and J dropped 4 bases, with 12 bases sitting between them. Germline V gene lookup returns CDR1 LNHDA and CDR2 SQIVND (reference sequence). CDR3 length: 15 amino acids.

The rearrangement joins TRBV5-8 to TRBJ1-5, with 7 bases lining up with TRBD1. The CDR3 runs to 15 residues. Germline V gene sequence: CDR1 SGHTS, CDR2 YDEGEE. Unmatched junction bases numbered 2, after V lost 0 bases and J lost 2 bases. The CDR3 is CASSLGTGGNQPQHF. The CDR3 coding sequence is TGTGCCAGCAGCTTGGGGACAGGAGGCAATCAGCCCCAGCATTTT.

This chain connects TRBV6-5 to TRBJ1-2; D gene unclear. The V and J ends lost 2 bases and 4 bases respectively, with 8 bases between them. Germline CDR1 and CDR2: MNHEY and SVGAGI. This CDR3 spans 13 amino acids. CDR3 region: CASSYGRAYGYTF. As DNA, the CDR3 is TGTGCCAGCAGTTACGGGAGGGCCTATGGCTACACCTTC.

This clone is deemed medium-sized. The gene calls are TRBV27 and TRBJ2-1; 11 nucleotides align to TRBD2. In germline, CDR1 is MNHEY, CDR2 SMNVEV (reference sequence). CDR3 length: 18 residues. V shed 1 base, J shed 0 bases, and the junction held 5 bases outside the gene matches. The CDR3 protein is CASSLWLAGGLSYNEQFF. The CDR3 DNA reads TGTGCCAGCAGTTTATGGCTAGCGGGAGGACTCTCCTACAATGAGCAGTTCTTC.

CDR3 nucleotide sequence: TGTGCCTGGAGTGGGTACAATTGGGACCCCCGGAGATACAATGAGCAGTTCTTC. This sequence encodes CAWSGYNWDPRRYNEQFF. V is TRBV30 and J is TRBJ2-1; either TRBD1 or TRBD2 may fit D (5 bases each). The V and J ends lost 1 base and 4 bases respectively, with 23 bases between them. From germline, CDR1 is GTSNPN and CDR2 SVGIG (reference sequence). This CDR3 region has 18 residues.

This clone was seen just once. The rearrangement links TRBV5-1 to TRBJ2-4, with TRBD2 identical over 13 bases. CDR1 and CDR2 from the germline V gene are SGHRS and YFSETQ. V gave up 2 bases and J gave up 9 bases; unmatched junction bases: 14. This CDR3 is 18 amino acids long. The CDR3 spells CASSLAPSGLAGASIQYF. The CDR3 DNA sequence: TGCGCCAGCAGCTTAGCCCCATCCGGACTAGCGGGGGCAAGCATTCAGTACTTC.

This clone was counted once. The gene calls are TRBV5-1 and TRBJ2-1; 10 bases align to TRBD2. Germline V gene lookup returns CDR1 SGHRS and CDR2 YFSETQ. The CDR3 has 14 residues. Losses at the gene ends were 4 bases for V and 7 bases for J; bases not matched to a gene: 5. CDR3 loop: CASSPGLAENEQFF. The CDR3 coding sequence is TGCGCCAGCAGCCCTGGACTAGCGGAGAATGAGCAGTTCTTC.

The CDR3 here is CASSFRTTDYNEQFF. Written as DNA, the CDR3 is TGTGCCAGCAGTTTCCGGACTACCGACTACAATGAGCAGTTCTTC. The chain recombines TRBV28 with TRBJ2-1, with a tentative D call TRBD2 (6 bases). The CDR3 totals 15 residues. In germline, CDR1 is MDHEN, CDR2 SYDVKM. V dropped 3 bases and J dropped 3 bases, with 12 bases sitting between them. Full variable domain (missing parts from reference TRBV28 and TRBJ2-1): DVKVTQSSRYLVKRTGEKVFLECVQDMDHENMFWYRQDPGLGLRLIYFSYDVKMKEKGDIPEGYSVSREKKERFSLILESASTNQTSMYLCASSFRTTDYNEQFFGPGTRLTVL.

J is TRBJ2-1 and V is TRBV7-9, with TRBD2 matching over 8 bases. CDR3 length equals 15 residues. V lost 7 bases and J lost 4; bases outside the gene matches: 9. Germline CDR1 reads SEHNR; CDR2 reads FQNEAQ (reference sequence). This CDR3 is CASTKAGARYNEQFF. The CDR3 region has the DNA TGTGCCAGCACCAAAGCGGGGGCCAGATACAATGAGCAGTTCTTC.

The genes are TRBV6-5 and TRBJ1-5; D is possibly TRBD1 (6 bases). V was clipped by 6 bases and J by 5 bases, with 17 bases between them. Germline CDR1 MNHEY, CDR2 SVGAGI. CDR3 length: 15 amino acids. The CDR3 spells CASRTNQGTHQPQHF. CDR3 nucleotides: TGTGCCAGCAGGACCAATCAAGGGACACATCAGCCCCAGCATTTT.

The V call is TRBV30, the J call TRBJ2-5, with 7 bases lining up with TRBD1. Looked up from germline, CDR1 is GTSNPN and CDR2 is SVGIG (reference sequence). The length of the CDR3 is 14 residues. V dropped 3 bases and J dropped 5; count of bases not matched to a gene: 9. The CDR3, as DNA: TGTGCCTGGAGCCCCGACAGGGAGAGGGAGACCCAGTACTTC. Translating it yields CAWSPDRERETQYF.

This clone was detected only once. V gene TRBV19 combines with J gene TRBJ2-5; 8 nucleotides line up with TRBD1. The CDR3 is made up of 14 amino acids. CDR1 and CDR2 from the germline V gene are LNHDA and SQIVND (reference sequence). J was trimmed by 5 bases and V by 1 base; bases with no gene match: 3. The CDR3 protein is CASSIGWTGETQYF. The CDR3 DNA reads as TGTGCCAGTAGTATAGGTTGGACAGGGGAGACCCAGTACTTC.

This clone was recorded a few times. The chain is built from TRBV20-1 and TRBJ1-1; no clear D. The CDR3 runs to 11 residues. The V gene's germline CDR1 is DFQATT and CDR2 SNEGSKA (reference sequence). V lost 6 bases and J 7 bases, leaving 12 bases between the germline ends. CDR3 sequence: CSAPAAYEAFF. As DNA, the CDR3 is TGCAGTGCCCCCGCGGCTTATGAAGCTTTCTTT.

DNA for the CDR3: TGCGCCAGCAGCTTGGTGTCGCTCGCCCCTGAAGCTTTCTTT. Translating it yields CASSLVSLAPEAFF. The chain employs TRBV5-1 and TRBJ1-1; D not certain. V was clipped by 0 bases and J by 6 bases, with 12 bases between them. Germline loops: CDR1 SGHRS, CDR2 YFSETQ. There are 14 residues in the CDR3.

In nucleotides, the CDR3 is TGTGCCAGCAGTGGGCTAGCTGCAAATCAGCCCCAGCATTTT. Protein sequence: CASSGLAANQPQHF. The chain employs TRBV2 and TRBJ1-5; D is unclear. This CDR3 region has 14 residues. The V end was cut by 4 bases, the J end by 4 bases, with 11 bases between. CDR1 is SNHLY, CDR2 FYNNEI, per germline.

This chain links TRBV6-5 with TRBJ1-6, with D unclear. The CDR3 loop spans 13 amino acids. CDR1 is MNHEY and CDR2 is SVGAGI in the germline V gene. Trimming removed 9 bases at V and 7 bases at J, with 13 bases between. The CDR3 protein is CARAVERNSPLHF. For the CDR3, the DNA is TGTGCCAGAGCGGTAGAGAGGAATTCACCCCTCCACTTT.

The chain links TRBV5-1 to TRBJ2-6; a possible D gene is TRBD1 (6 bases). Germline V gene data show CDR1 as SGHRS and CDR2 as YFSETQ. The CDR3 sequence is 16 residues long. V gave up 1 base and J gave up 1 base, with 9 bases separating them. The CDR3 region is CASSLQGRSGANVLTF. The CDR3 DNA reads TGCGCCAGCAGCTTGCAGGGGAGATCTGGGGCCAACGTCCTGACTTTC.

The V call is TRBV7-2, the J call TRBJ1-2; no clear D. This CDR3 comprises 14 residues. CDR1 and CDR2 (germline): SGHTA, FQGNSA. Trimming removed 1 base at V and 3 bases at J, with 9 bases between. The chain's CDR3 is CASSLGVDHYGYTF. CDR3 nucleotide sequence: TGTGCCAGCAGCTTAGGGGTGGACCACTATGGCTACACCTTC.

The chain combines TRBV14 with TRBJ1-4; D is possibly TRBD1 (6 bases). This CDR3 is 17 amino acids long. With 0 bases removed from V and 7 bases from J, the gap between germline ends came to 18 bases. Germline V CDR1 and CDR2: SGHDN, FVKESK. The CDR3 DNA sequence: TGTGCCAGCAGCCAAGATCGGGCGGAGACAGGAGGTGAAAAACTGTTTTTT. Translation: CASSQDRAETGGEKLFF.

This sequence joins TRBV7-9 and TRBJ1-1; no clear D gene. This CDR3 has 12 residues. V lost 1 base, J lost 5 bases, and 5 bases lay in between. The germline V gene encodes CDR1 SEHNR and CDR2 FQNEAQ (reference sequence). CDR3 sequence (DNA): TGTGCCAGCAGCTTAGGATCGACTGAAGCTTTCTTT. This sequence encodes CASSLGSTEAFF.

This rearrangement joins TRBV6-5 to TRBJ1-6; D gene uncertain. The CDR3 loop spans 16 amino acids. Germline CDR1 MNHEY, CDR2 SVGAGI. V lost 0 bases to trimming and J lost 5 bases, with 11 bases between them. In DNA, the CDR3 is TGTGCCAGCAGTTACTCGACACAAGTAAATAATTCACCCCTCCACTTT. This sequence encodes CASSYSTQVNNSPLHF.

This clone was counted between two and nine times. This chain uses TRBV2 with TRBJ2-1, with TRBD2 matching over 12 bases. The germline V gene encodes CDR1 SNHLY and CDR2 FYNNEI. J gave up 8 bases and V 4 bases, and 3 bases lay outside the gene matches. The CDR3 length is 14 residues. The CDR3 region has the DNA TGTGCCAGCAGTGGGACTAGCGGGAAGGATGAGCAGTTCTTC. Translation: CASSGTSGKDEQFF.